The 22 T cell receptor beta chains listed next were all sequenced from one sample in a study of cytomegalovirus exposure and HLA in healthy donors. The study ran its PCR with 60 Vbeta and 13 Jbeta primers. The assay was immunoSEQ multiplex PCR, and TCRdb's table has in-frame clones only and misses some. The sample lists about 160,000 clones, 81% seen once, with over 10% in the top ten. Sequences were obtained from PBMCs. All receptors derive from a woman aged 50 to 65 in good health and CMV-seronegative.

The rearrangement joins TRBV28 to TRBJ2-7; possibly TRBD1 for D (6 bases). The V gene lost 5 bases and the J gene lost 2 bases, with 10 bases spanning the gap. This CDR3 is 13 amino acids long. CDR1 is MDHEN and CDR2 is SYDVKM in the germline V gene. The CDR3 reads CASSRQEPYEQYF. The CDR3 coding sequence is TGTGCCAGCAGTCGACAGGAACCCTACGAGCAGTACTTC. Supplemented by reference TRBV28 and TRBJ2-7, the full variable domain reads DVKVTQSSRYLVKRTGEKVFLECVQDMDHENMFWYRQDPGLGLRLIYFSYDVKMKEKGDIPEGYSVSREKKERFSLILESASTNQTSMYLCASSRQEPYEQYFGPGTRLTVT.

The chain employs TRBV5-1 and TRBJ2-7, with a possible D match to TRBD1 (5 bases). CDR1 and CDR2 (germline): SGHRS, YFSETQ. The CDR3 contains 13 residues. Trimming removed 4 bases at V and 6 bases at J, with 14 bases between. This CDR3 is CASSVDQGREQYF. In DNA form, the CDR3 reads TGCGCCAGCAGCGTCGACCAGGGCCGCGAGCAGTACTTC.

V is TRBV27 and J is TRBJ1-2; D possibly corresponds to TRBD1 (6 bases). With 2 bases removed from V and 4 bases from J, the gap between germline ends came to 8 bases. The CDR3 length is 13 residues. The germline gives CDR1 MNHEY, CDR2 SMNVEV (reference sequence). The CDR3 coding sequence is TGTGCCAGCAGTTTAACAGGGTTCTATGGCTACACCTTC. Its protein product is CASSLTGFYGYTF.

This clone was counted only a few times. The chain joins TRBV7-2 to TRBJ2-7, with D perhaps TRBD2 (6 bases). The germline gives CDR1 SGHTA, CDR2 FQGNSA. The CDR3 has 15 amino acids. The V end was cut by 4 bases, the J end by 3 bases, with 16 bases between. CDR3 protein: CASSSLGGSRYEQYF. The CDR3 DNA reads as TGTGCCAGCAGCTCCCTCGGGGGAAGTCGCTACGAGCAGTACTTC.

This chain joins TRBV5-4 and TRBJ2-3, with a possible D match to TRBD2 (6 bases). CDR1 and CDR2 from the germline V gene are SGHNT and YYREEE (reference sequence). This CDR3 region has 15 residues. Trimming took 3 bases from V and 0 from J, leaving 11 bases between them. The CDR3 coding sequence is TGTGCCAGCAGCTGGGACGGGGGAAGCACAGATACGCAGTATTTT. This encodes CASSWDGGSTDTQYF.

The chain has TRBV6-7 and TRBJ1-2; D is uncertain. TRBV6-7 is designated an ORF whose function remains uncertain. CDR3 size: 15 residues. Trimming stripped 3 bases from V and 3 bases from J, with 14 bases between. This CDR3 is CASSYHAGPHYGYTF. The CDR3, as DNA: TGTGCCAGCAGTTATCACGCGGGTCCGCACTATGGCTACACCTTC.

The J gene is TRBJ2-7, the V gene TRBV2; D is unresolved. The CDR3 runs 13 residues. V shed 8 bases and J shed 1 base, with 12 bases lying between them. CDR1 SNHLY and CDR2 FYNNEI come from the germline V gene. CDR3 sequence reads: CASSSDFSYEQYF. Written as DNA, the CDR3 is TGTGCCAGCTCGTCAGATTTTTCCTACGAGCAGTACTTC.

The gene calls are TRBV5-1 and TRBJ2-5; D possibly corresponds to TRBD2 (5 bases). The CDR3 sequence is 13 residues long. Trimming cost V 3 bases and J 5 bases, with 11 bases left between them. Germline CDR1 is SGHRS and CDR2 is YFSETQ. CDR3: CASSSGSWETQYF. The CDR3 DNA sequence: TGCGCCAGCAGCTCGGGGAGTTGGGAGACCCAGTACTTC.

The chain links TRBV11-2 to TRBJ1-3, with D maybe TRBD1 (5 bases). The V end was cut by 5 bases, the J end by 7 bases, with 18 bases between. The germline gives CDR1 SGHAT, CDR2 FQNNGV. The CDR3 contains 15 residues. The CDR3 protein is CASSLGGGSGNTIYF. CDR3 DNA sequence: TGTGCCAGCAGCCTGGGTGGGGGGTCGGGCAACACCATATATTTT.

The chain carries TRBV2 and TRBJ2-1; 13 bases match TRBD2. The CDR3 is made up of 15 amino acids. CDR1 and CDR2 from the germline V gene are SNHLY and FYNNEI. Losses at the gene ends were 1 base for V and 14 bases for J; bases not matched to a gene: 8. The CDR3 DNA reads as TGTGCCAGCAGTGAAGGAACTAGCGGGAGGGGCGATAAGTTCTTC. It yields the protein CASSEGTSGRGDKFF.

This chain connects TRBV4-2 to TRBJ2-1; 8 bases are shared with TRBD2. CDR3 length: 17 residues. With V trimmed by 1 base and J by 16 bases, 21 bases remained unmatched. Germline assignment: CDR1 LGHNA and CDR2 YNFKEQ. CDR3 nucleotides: TGTGCCAGCAGCCAAGTACCCGACACCTATAGCGGGAACGACCTCTTCTTC. The encoded protein is CASSQVPDTYSGNDLFF.

This clone was seen only a few times. This chain links TRBV12-5 with TRBJ2-2, with TRBD1 identical over 9 bases. Germline V gene data show CDR1 as LGHNT and CDR2 as FRNRAP. The CDR3 contains 15 residues. The trim removed 5 bases at V and 1 base at J, leaving 2 bases unmatched. The CDR3, as DNA: TGTGCTAGTGGTATGGGACAGGGGAACACCGGGGAGCTGTTTTTT. This encodes CASGMGQGNTGELFF.

V usage is TRBV27 and J usage is TRBJ1-1; tentative D call: TRBD1 (5 bases). Germline CDR1 and CDR2: MNHEY and SMNVEV (reference sequence). The CDR3 length is 15 residues. Between the trimmed V and J ends, which lost 6 bases and 1 base, there was a span of 15 bases. CDR3 region: CASRSLGQGNTEAFF. For the CDR3, the DNA is TGTGCCAGCAGATCCCTTGGCCAGGGGAACACTGAAGCTTTCTTT.

This chain connects TRBV2 to TRBJ2-5; unclear D gene. Trimming removed 7 bases at V and 0 bases at J, with 6 bases between. The V gene's germline CDR1 is SNHLY and CDR2 FYNNEI. The CDR3 is made up of 12 amino acids. CDR3 residues: CASTRYQETQYF. CDR3 DNA sequence: TGTGCCAGCACCCGGTACCAAGAGACCCAGTACTTC.

Written as DNA, the CDR3 is TGTGCCACAGGGGCATTAACGGATGGAGAGACCCAGTACTTC. As protein: CATGALTDGETQYF. The chain uses TRBV15 and TRBJ2-5; weak D call: TRBD1 (5 bases). Trimming cost V 9 bases and J 4 bases, with 18 bases left between them. The CDR3 has 14 amino acids. Germline V lookup: CDR1 LNHNV, CDR2 YYDKDF (reference sequence).

The rearrangement links TRBV28 to TRBJ1-5; D is uncertain. Germline assignment: CDR1 MDHEN and CDR2 SYDVKM. The CDR3 covers 16 residues. Trimming removed 4 bases at V and 0 bases at J, with 13 bases between. The CDR3 here is CASSSLSGSSNQPQHF. CDR3 in DNA: TGTGCCAGCAGTTCCCTGAGCGGGTCTAGCAATCAGCCCCAGCATTTT. The full variable domain, completed using reference TRBV28 and TRBJ1-5, is DVKVTQSSRYLVKRTGEKVFLECVQDMDHENMFWYRQDPGLGLRLIYFSYDVKMKEKGDIPEGYSVSREKKERFSLILESASTNQTSMYLCASSSLSGSSNQPQHFGDGTRLSIL.

The genes are TRBV28 and TRBJ2-7; D unclear. The V end was cut by 11 bases, the J end by 0 bases, with 14 bases between. Per the germline V gene, CDR1 is MDHEN and CDR2 is SYDVKM. This CDR3 region has 13 residues. Here the CDR3 reads CAAQNGASYEQYF. In DNA, the CDR3 is TGTGCCGCTCAGAACGGAGCCTCCTACGAGCAGTACTTC.

CDR3 nucleotide sequence: TGTGCCAGCAGGAATGAACAGGGGGCGCTTCGGGAGCAGTACTTC. Encoded protein: CASRNEQGALREQYF. V and J are TRBV6-4 and TRBJ2-7; 9 nucleotides align to TRBD1. Trimming at V came to 6 bases and at J to 7 bases, leaving 13 bases not matched to a gene. CDR1 MRHNA and CDR2 SNTAGT come from the germline V gene. The CDR3 is made up of 15 amino acids.

This chain connects TRBV5-1 to TRBJ2-5, with D tentatively TRBD2 (6 bases). The CDR3 is 14 residues long. Germline CDR1 and CDR2: SGHRS and YFSETQ. Trimming stripped 4 bases from V and 5 bases from J, with 15 bases between. The DNA for the CDR3 is TGCGCCAGCAGCGCGGAGGGGAGACGGGAGACCCAGTACTTC. This translates into CASSAEGRRETQYF.

This chain uses TRBV27 with TRBJ1-4, with 9 bases matching TRBD1. Germline assignment: CDR1 MNHEY and CDR2 SMNVEV (reference sequence). Germline trimming cut 2 bases from V and 8 bases from J; bases unmatched to any gene: 6. This CDR3 has 15 residues. CDR3 in amino acids: CASSLENRGREKLFF. In nucleotides, the CDR3 is TGTGCCAGCAGTTTAGAAAACAGGGGGCGGGAAAAACTGTTTTTT. Full variable domain (remainder filled in from reference TRBV27 and TRBJ1-4): EAQVTQNPRYLITVTGKKLTVTCSQNMNHEYMSWYRQDPGLGLRQIYYSMNVEVTDKGDVPEGYKVSRKEKRNFPLILESPSPNQTSLYFCASSLENRGREKLFFGSGTQLSVL.

CDR3 bases: TGCGCCAGCAGCCCCCGCGGGGCCGATACGCAGTATTTT. The encoded protein is CASSPRGADTQYF. The chain has TRBV4-3 and TRBJ2-3, with a tentative D call TRBD2 (6 bases). The V end lost 4 bases, the J end lost 6 bases, and 11 bases lay between the germline ends. The CDR3 is 13 residues long. Germline CDR1 is LGHNA and CDR2 is YSLEER.

The chain is built from TRBV7-8 and TRBJ2-7, with D unresolved. Trimming took 2 bases from V and 2 from J, leaving 10 bases between them. Germline CDR1 reads SGHVS; CDR2 reads FQNEAQ. This CDR3 has 14 residues. The CDR3 reads CASSLFSQTYEQYF. In DNA, the CDR3 is TGTGCCAGCAGCTTATTTAGTCAAACCTACGAGCAGTACTTC. Full variable domain (remainder filled in from reference TRBV7-8 and TRBJ2-7): GAGVSQSPRYKVAKRGQDVALRCDPISGHVSLFWYQQALGQGPEFLTYFQNEAQLDKSGLPSDRFFAERPEGSVSTLKIQRTQQEDSAVYLCASSLFSQTYEQYFGPGTRLTVT.